Below are 18 T cell receptor beta chains sequenced from a single sample in a study of blood T cell repertoires in COVID-19. The method was immunoSEQ multiplex PCR; TCRdb's version includes in-frame clones alone and lacks a portion of them. The sample has tens of thousands of clones, approximately 84% seen once; the top ten hold around 9.9%. Sequenced sample: peripheral blood. The origin of the receptors is a man between 65 and 79 years old with active or convalescent COVID-19.

This clone has only one observation. V usage is TRBV4-1 and J usage is TRBJ1-1; D is uncertain. The CDR3 is 15 residues long. Looked up from germline, CDR1 is MGHRA and CDR2 is YSYEKL. V was trimmed by 0 bases and J by 4 bases, leaving 12 bases between them. For the CDR3, the DNA is TGCGCCAGCAGCCAAGATTATGAGGGTACCACTGAAGCTTTCTTT. Translation: CASSQDYEGTTEAFF.

The rearrangement uses TRBV28 and TRBJ2-7, with TRBD2 as a possible D gene (6 bases). Germline assignment: CDR1 MDHEN and CDR2 SYDVKM. This CDR3 has 16 amino acids. V shed 4 bases and J shed 3 bases, with 19 bases lying between them. The CDR3: CASSSPSGTSNYEQYF. The CDR3 DNA is TGTGCCAGCAGTTCCCCCTCCGGGACTTCAAACTACGAGCAGTACTTC.

V and J are TRBV7-2 and TRBJ1-2, with D maybe TRBD1 (6 bases). Germline V lookup: CDR1 SGHTA, CDR2 FQGNSA. The V end lost 5 bases, the J end lost 7 bases, and 17 bases lay between the germline ends. CDR3 length: 14 residues. In DNA form, the CDR3 reads TGTGCCAGCAGCCCCGGGGGGCCGGCCCGTGGCTACACCTTC. This gives the protein CASSPGGPARGYTF.

This chain joins TRBV14 and TRBJ2-1; D may be TRBD1 (5 bases). The CDR3 extends over 15 amino acids. The germline V gene encodes CDR1 SGHDN and CDR2 FVKESK. Between the trimmed V and J ends, which lost 1 base and 1 base, there was a span of 8 bases. CDR3 nucleotides: TGTGCCAGCAGCCAAGCACCAGGGTCCTACAATGAGCAGTTCTTC. Its protein is CASSQAPGSYNEQFF.

This chain uses TRBV6-5 with TRBJ2-7, with 11 bases lining up with TRBD1. The CDR3 is made up of 15 amino acids. The V segment lost 5 bases and the J segment 2 bases; nucleotides outside the gene matches: 5. Germline V gives CDR1 MNHEY, CDR2 SVGAGI. The CDR3 here is CASSRPGQGAYEQYF. Here the CDR3 DNA reads TGTGCCAGCAGTCGACCGGGACAGGGGGCCTACGAGCAGTACTTC.

CDR3 bases: TGTGCCAGTAGTCCCTCAGTGGGGACAGAGCCCCAGCATTTT. Amino acid sequence: CASSPSVGTEPQHF. This chain uses TRBV19 with TRBJ1-5; 7 positions agree with TRBD1. The CDR3 is 14 amino acids. Trimming removed 5 bases from V and 8 bases from J; junction bases left unmatched: 9. Per germline, CDR1 LNHDA and CDR2 SQIVND (reference sequence).

This chain uses TRBV28 with TRBJ1-3; D is undetermined. V lost 5 bases to trimming and J lost 1 base, with 9 bases between them. This CDR3 comprises 14 residues. Germline assignment: CDR1 MDHEN and CDR2 SYDVKM. The CDR3 reads CASSPVYSGNTIYF. The CDR3 region has the DNA TGTGCCAGCAGTCCCGTATATTCTGGAAACACCATATATTTT.

This clone was recorded once. The chain combines TRBV19 with TRBJ1-1; 7 bases are a match to TRBD1. This CDR3 region has 13 residues. The junction had 4 bases not matched to a gene; V was cut back by 8 bases and J by 1 base. Germline loops: CDR1 LNHDA, CDR2 SQIVND (reference sequence). This chain's CDR3 is CASPRQGNTEAFF. The CDR3 DNA is TGTGCCAGTCCAAGACAGGGGAACACTGAAGCTTTCTTT.

The chain combines TRBV7-9 with TRBJ1-3; D is uncertain. Germline V gene lookup returns CDR1 SEHNR and CDR2 FQNEAQ (reference sequence). CDR3 length: 14 residues. The germline V and J ends were trimmed by 5 bases and 1 base, with 9 bases remaining between them. The CDR3 nucleotides read TGTGCCAGCAGCCCACTCCGATCTGGAAACACCATATATTTT. This codes for CASSPLRSGNTIYF.

The gene calls are TRBV5-1 and TRBJ2-2; 13 positions match TRBD2. The CDR3 sequence is 15 residues long. Germline CDR1 and CDR2: SGHRS and YFSETQ. Trimming cost V 5 bases and J 6 bases; bases outside gene matches: 4. The chain's CDR3 is CASRGLAGVAGELFF. CDR3 in DNA: TGCGCCAGCAGAGGACTAGCGGGAGTTGCCGGGGAGCTGTTTTTT.

The rearrangement links TRBV5-1 to TRBJ1-2; D uncertain. Trimming cost V 4 bases and J 0 bases, with 7 bases left between them. The CDR3 totals 13 residues. Germline values: CDR1 SGHRS, CDR2 YFSETQ. The CDR3 DNA reads as TGCGCCAGCAGCCCAGTAACTAACTATGGCTACACCTTC. Translated, it gives CASSPVTNYGYTF.

The V and J genes are TRBV11-2 and TRBJ1-3, with D perhaps matching TRBD1 (6 bases). Deletions cut 1 base from V and 0 bases from J, with 10 bases between. The CDR3 has 16 residues. Germline CDR1 is SGHAT and CDR2 is FQNNGV. CDR3 amino acids: CASSLVGAHSGNTIYF. The DNA for the CDR3 is TGTGCCAGCAGCTTAGTGGGGGCCCACTCTGGAAACACCATATATTTT.

This chain uses TRBV19 with TRBJ2-7, with D maybe TRBD1 (8 bases). Germline CDR1 reads LNHDA; CDR2 reads SQIVND (reference sequence). The CDR3 runs 15 residues. Trimming took off 5 bases at V and 0 bases at J, with 14 bases between the two ends. The CDR3 DNA sequence: TGTGCCAGTAGTCCACAGGGGGGGAGCTCCTACGAGCAGTACTTC. Encoded protein: CASSPQGGSSYEQYF.

The genes are TRBV5-1 and TRBJ2-7; D is possibly TRBD2 (6 bases). There are 15 residues in the CDR3. Trimming pared 4 bases from V and 4 bases from J, leaving 18 bases between. Germline V gene sequence: CDR1 SGHRS, CDR2 YFSETQ. CDR3: CASSPFSGGTYEQYF. In DNA, the CDR3 is TGCGCCAGCAGCCCCTTTAGCGGAGGAACTTACGAGCAGTACTTC.

The chain is built from TRBV24-1 and TRBJ2-3, with unresolved D. Germline V lookup: CDR1 KGHDR, CDR2 SFDVKD. The CDR3 loop spans 14 amino acids. Trimming pared 1 base from V and 4 bases from J, leaving 8 bases between. The CDR3 DNA reads TGTGCCACCAGTGATTTCCGTCGGGCAGATACGCAGTATTTT. Translated, it gives CATSDFRRADTQYF.

The genes are TRBV7-9 and TRBJ2-5; 9 bases fit TRBD1. Germline CDR1 is SEHNR and CDR2 is FQNEAQ (reference sequence). This CDR3 contains 17 residues. V lost 3 bases and J lost 3; bases outside the gene matches: 11. CDR3 in DNA: TGTGCCAGCAGCTTGGCTGACAGGGGGTTAAGGAAAGAGACCCAGTACTTC. It codes for CASSLADRGLRKETQYF. Using reference TRBV7-9 and TRBJ2-5 for the parts outside the CDR3, the full variable domain is DTGVSQNPRHKITKRGQNVTFRCDPISEHNRLYWYRQTLGQGPEFLTYFQNEAQLEKSRLLSDRFSAERPKGSFSTLEIQRTEQGDSAMYLCASSLADRGLRKETQYFGPGTRLLVL.

The V call is TRBV19, the J call TRBJ1-3; a possible D gene is TRBD1 (6 bases). This CDR3 comprises 13 residues. Germline V lookup: CDR1 LNHDA, CDR2 SQIVND (reference sequence). V was pared by 7 bases and J by 5 bases, with 12 bases between. Here the CDR3 reads CASIPTGRNTIYF. The CDR3 DNA is TGTGCCAGTATTCCGACAGGCCGAAACACCATATATTTT.

The V call is TRBV6-2 or TRBV6-3, the J call TRBJ2-7, with 7 bases identical to TRBD1. The trim removed 0 bases at V and 2 bases at J, leaving 7 bases unmatched. The germline gives CDR1 MNHEY, CDR2 SVGEGT. The CDR3 is 16 amino acids. This chain's CDR3 is CASSYSGRGSAYEQYF. The CDR3 coding sequence is TGTGCCAGCAGTTACTCCGGCAGGGGGTCGGCCTACGAGCAGTACTTC.